A single T cell receptor (beta chain) is shown here with its context. No cognate antigen has been identified for it. Nothing much larger sits one base from this clone, and base qualities are not available. The library was made by the immunoSEQ multiplex PCR assay. TCR beta CDR3 sequencing was performed on DNA from the cultured, isolated CD4+ T cells. As for the authors' bioinformatics: Non-productive TCR sequences were removed, reads were trimmed to the CDR3 region, and CDR3s of at least 7 amino acids were retained. Antigen-specific clonotypes were identified using the MANAFEST web app by comparison of expansion in peptide wells against reference cultures. For clones to be considered positive, expansion at FDR<0.05 versus reference and all other wells, an odds ratio above 5, and a frequency above 0.1% in two replicate wells were required. Clonotypes significantly expanded in SARS-CoV-2 spike wells and in at least one common cold coronavirus spike condition were defined as cross-reactive. CDR3 similarity was assessed by Levenshtein distance with the stringdist R package, and unrooted trees were built with ape in R 3.6.1. The source is immuneACCESS, and TCRdb retained only in-frame sequences with V and J called. Part of the clones is not carried over; for the studies checked, unresolved V genes explain less than half of this, and the remainder is unexplained. D and trimming come from the DNA, and the V and J calls and clone size come from that table. The sample table holds about 35,000 clones, of which more than 75% were seen once. Approximately 1.4% of the sample is in the top ten clones.

To identify antigen-specific CD4+ T cell clonotypes by their expansion, the ViraFEST assay first stimulated PBMC with viral peptide pools and then applied TCR sequencing. After more than 9 days of culture, CD4+ T cells were isolated with the EasySep CD4+ T cell isolation kit. Each participant got two doses of an mRNA SARS-CoV-2 vaccine, either BNT162b2 or mRNA-1273. The absence of prior SARS-CoV-2 infection in healthy vaccine recipients was confirmed by negative nucleocapsid antibodies before and after vaccination. A few million PBMC per well were cultured with about 9.6 ug/ml peptides in IMDM containing around 5.3% human AB serum, around 10 IU/ml IL-2 and gentamicin. Half of the culture medium was replaced with fresh IL-2-containing medium on days 3 and 7. Unless noted otherwise, every peptide stimulation condition was grown in triplicate wells. PBMC were separated from whole blood using Ficoll-Paque Plus gradient centrifugation and were then either cryopreserved at -140C or used fresh. The overlapping peptide pools covered the spike proteins of SARS-CoV-2 as well as those of the common cold coronaviruses HCoV-NL63, HCoV-OC43 and HCoV-229E. Genomic DNA was extracted from cultured CD4+ T cells with the QIAamp micro DNA kit.

The junction carries 12 bases between V and J, which are trimmed by 3 bases and 0 bases respectively. Its CDR3 holds 16 amino acids, cysteine through phenylalanine. The DNA shown is the 48-base CDR3, in frame from base 1. From the germline V gene, CDR1 is SGHVS and CDR2 is FQNEAQ. The data belong to a study of vaccination effects on CD4 cells after COVID-19 (dated by TCRdb to between 2021 and 2023). About the investigation overall: Post-vaccine samples across the study were collected a median of 72 days after the second dose, with a range of 14 to 241. The study compared SARS-CoV-2 spike-specific CD4+ TCR repertoires before and after mRNA vaccination in COVID-19 convalescent patients and infection-naive vaccine recipients. Altogether, some 11 COVID-19 convalescent patients and a few SARS-CoV-2-naive healthy vaccine recipients made up the full study. The Oncomine TCR Beta short-read assay on an Illumina iSeq 100 was used to sequence cultures from other donors in the study. General study outcomes and caveats: Clones induced by infection and clones induced by vaccination both contracted markedly at late timepoints after vaccination, which fits with T cell responses waning over time. In healthy vaccine recipients, vaccine-induced clones were almost all SARS-CoV-2 mono-reactive, with only 1 of 255 being cross-reactive with common cold coronaviruses. The study was limited by a small number of convalescent patients and lacked early post-infection timepoints.

This specimen was CD4+ T cells from PBMCs cultured with HCoV-NL63 spike peptides, taken after COVID-19 vaccination. The cell subset or site label here, explained by the study, means: HCoV-NL63 spike overlapping peptide pool stimulation. The V and J genes are TRBV7-8 and TRBJ2-4, with the identity of the D gene unclear. The sequence was obtained from a human donor who received a COVID-19 vaccine. Some clones in this sample may be carry-over from other donors' samples. DNA sequence: TGTGCCAGCAGCTTTGAGTCGTCGTTAGCCAAAAACATTCAGTACTTC. Translated, it gives CASSFESSLAKNIQYF.